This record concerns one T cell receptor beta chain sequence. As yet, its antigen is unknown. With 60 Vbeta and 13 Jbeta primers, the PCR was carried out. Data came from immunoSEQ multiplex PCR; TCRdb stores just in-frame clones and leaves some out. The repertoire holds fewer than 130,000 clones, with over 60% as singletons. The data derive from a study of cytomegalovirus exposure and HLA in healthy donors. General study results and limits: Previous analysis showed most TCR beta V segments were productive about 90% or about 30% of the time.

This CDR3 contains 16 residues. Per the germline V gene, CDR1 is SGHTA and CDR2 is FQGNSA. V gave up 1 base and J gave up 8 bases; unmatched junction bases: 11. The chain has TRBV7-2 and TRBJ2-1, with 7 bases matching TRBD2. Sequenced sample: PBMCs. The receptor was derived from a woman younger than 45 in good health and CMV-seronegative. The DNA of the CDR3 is TGTGCCAGCAGCTTAGAAAGGGACTACTCTGGGGATGAGCAGTTCTTC. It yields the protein CASSLERDYSGDEQFF.